This TCR beta chain was captured by sequencing in a study of CD8 T cells in ankylosing spondylitis. This CDR3 region has 16 residues. V was trimmed by 0 bases and J by 5 bases, leaving 16 bases between them. Germline CDR1 and CDR2: MNHNS and SASEGT. TCRdb redid the calling of the 5' RACE reads with MiXCR, one entry per CDR3 protein. The sample carries approximately 300,000 distinct CDR3 sequences, about a fifth recorded once. As concerns this clonotype: Its antigen is undetermined.

General study results and limits: Significantly higher representation of disease-linked clones was reported for matched ankylosing spondylitis synovial fluid.

V usage is TRBV6-1 and J usage is TRBJ2-5; maybe TRBD1 (5 bases). Sequenced sample: blood, either unsorted or a sorted T cell fraction (not recorded which). This receptor was taken from a female donor with ankylosing spondylitis or in good health (not recorded which). CDR3 amino acids: CASSEAQMGPRETQYF. In DNA, the CDR3 is TGTGCCAGCAGTGAAGCGCAAATGGGGCCGAGGGAGACCCAGTACTTC.